Presented here are 16 T cell receptor beta chains from one specimen sequenced in a study of T cell clones after liver transplantation (dated 2019 in TCRdb). Libraries were constructed by the immunoSEQ multiplex PCR assay. TCRdb provides this immuneACCESS table in a form limited to in-frame rearrangements. Some clones are lacking; in checked studies, under half of them reflect an unresolved V gene, and why the rest are absent is not known. The sample table holds some 80,000 clones, of which 80% to 85% were seen once. Around 2% of the sample goes to the ten largest clones. The sample was CD4+ T cells from blood, taken about 50 months after liver transplant. The source is a human patient who received a liver transplant. In patients who had a transplant, some T cells may come from the graft donor.

J is TRBJ2-3 and V is TRBV13; TRBD2 is a possible D gene (6 bases). Trimming removed 4 bases from V and 2 bases from J, with 16 bases in between. The CDR3 sequence is 16 residues long. In germline, CDR1 is PRHDT, CDR2 FYEKMQ (reference sequence). CDR3 sequence (DNA): TGTGCCAGCAGCTCCCTCCGGGACTCGATCACAGATACGCAGTATTTT. Translating it yields CASSSLRDSITDTQYF. Full variable domain (missing parts from reference TRBV13 and TRBJ2-3): AAGVIQSPRHLIKEKRETATLKCYPIPRHDTVYWYQQGPGQDPQFLISFYEKMQSDKGSIPDRFSAQQFSDYHSELNMSSLELGDSALYFCASSSLRDSITDTQYFGPGTRLTVL.

The chain links TRBV5-4 to TRBJ1-6; D gene uncertain. The germline gives CDR1 SGHNT, CDR2 YYREEE (reference sequence). The CDR3 has 13 amino acids. Trimming left V 7 bases short and J 6 bases short, with 11 bases between. The CDR3 DNA follows: TGTGCCAGCGCGGAGGGTATTAATTCACCCCTCCACTTT. Protein: CASAEGINSPLHF.

The chain combines TRBV19 with TRBJ1-2; D perhaps matches TRBD1 (5 bases). The CDR3 runs to 14 residues. Germline V gene data show CDR1 as LNHDA and CDR2 as SQIVND (reference sequence). V lost 7 bases and J 4 bases, leaving 16 bases between the germline ends. CDR3: CASTAGRRSYGYTF. Written as DNA, the CDR3 is TGTGCCAGTACTGCGGGGCGGAGGTCCTATGGCTACACCTTC.

The chain links TRBV4-1 to TRBJ1-1; tentative D call: TRBD1 (6 bases). V was pared by 0 bases and J by 4 bases, with 9 bases between. The V gene's germline CDR1 is MGHRA and CDR2 YSYEKL. CDR3 length equals 14 residues. The CDR3 here is CASSQEVRGTEAFF. The CDR3 bases are TGCGCCAGCAGCCAAGAAGTCAGGGGCACTGAAGCTTTCTTT.

The gene calls are TRBV9 and TRBJ2-1; TRBD2 agrees at 9 bases. V lost 7 bases, J lost 5 bases, and 4 bases stayed unmatched. Germline lookup yields CDR1 SGDLS and CDR2 YYNGEE. The CDR3 has 13 residues. The CDR3 nucleotides are TGTGCCAGCGCTCTAGCGGGAAACAATGAGCAGTTCTTC. Its protein product is CASALAGNNEQFF.

The chain is built from TRBV19 and TRBJ1-1, with no clear D. The germline V gene encodes CDR1 LNHDA and CDR2 SQIVND (reference sequence). This CDR3 comprises 15 residues. The V end was cut by 3 bases, the J end by 6 bases, with 17 bases between. The CDR3 loop is CASSIEREQRAEAFF. The CDR3 nucleotides read TGTGCCAGTAGTATTGAAAGAGAACAGCGGGCTGAAGCTTTCTTT.

The genes are TRBV12-5 and TRBJ2-3; 13 bases agree with TRBD2. The CDR3 is made up of 15 amino acids. Germline lookup yields CDR1 LGHNT and CDR2 FRNRAP. The J segment lost 7 bases and the V segment lost 6 bases, leaving 7 bases of the junction unmatched. The CDR3 DNA sequence: TGTGCTAGTGGACGCGGGACTAGCGGGAAGAATACGCAGTATTTT. This codes for CASGRGTSGKNTQYF.

The chain recombines TRBV5-4 with TRBJ2-1; no definite D call. The germline gives CDR1 SGHNT, CDR2 YYREEE (reference sequence). The CDR3 runs 14 residues. Trimming cost V 2 bases and J 6 bases, with 12 bases left between them. The CDR3 nucleotides are TGTGCCAGCAGCTTTTATAGGGCCTCCAATGAGCAGTTCTTC. Translated: CASSFYRASNEQFF.

About this clone itself: The junction and the germline gene differ at one end; a read error may be behind it. This chain uses TRBV7-7 with TRBJ2-5, with 8 bases that match TRBD1. The CDR3 is made up of 14 amino acids. The V gene's germline CDR1 is SSHAT and CDR2 FNYEAQ (reference sequence). CDR3 in DNA: TGTGCTAGCAGCTTAGCAGGGGGCTCGGGGACCCAGTACTTC. Its translation is CASSLAGGSGTQYF.

J is TRBJ1-2 and V is TRBV27, with D tentatively TRBD1 (5 bases). CDR3 length equals 15 residues. V gave up 5 bases and J gave up 4 bases, with 17 bases separating them. Germline V gene lookup returns CDR1 MNHEY and CDR2 SMNVEV (reference sequence). For the CDR3, the DNA is TGTGCCAGCAGTCCGCGGGGCGGCGGCGGCTATGGCTACACCTTC. Amino acids: CASSPRGGGGYGYTF.

This chain links TRBV28 with TRBJ1-1; TRBD1 might be the D (5 bases). Germline CDR1 reads MDHEN; CDR2 reads SYDVKM. This CDR3 is built from 11 residues. Trimming cost V 3 bases and J 6 bases, with 5 bases left between them. CDR3 region: CASSLGAEAFF. CDR3 nucleotide sequence: TGTGCCAGCAGTTTGGGGGCTGAAGCTTTCTTT. Full variable domain (missing parts from reference TRBV28 and TRBJ1-1): DVKVTQSSRYLVKRTGEKVFLECVQDMDHENMFWYRQDPGLGLRLIYFSYDVKMKEKGDIPEGYSVSREKKERFSLILESASTNQTSMYLCASSLGAEAFFGQGTRLTVV.

This chain joins TRBV2 and TRBJ2-7; the D is unclear. This CDR3 spans 13 amino acids. Germline CDR1 reads SNHLY; CDR2 reads FYNNEI. Trimming left V 5 bases short and J 2 bases short, with 10 bases between. For the CDR3, the DNA is TGTGCCAGCAGTTTTTCCTATACCTACGAGCAGTACTTC. Translating it yields CASSFSYTYEQYF.

The genes are TRBV2 and TRBJ1-6; unclear D gene. The CDR3 totals 11 residues. Germline-derived CDR1 and CDR2 are SNHLY and FYNNEI. The V end lost 4 bases, the J end lost 7 bases, and 2 bases lay between the germline ends. Written as DNA, the CDR3 is TGTGCCAGCAGTGTGAATTCACCCCTCCACTTT. Translation gives CASSVNSPLHF.

The V and J genes are TRBV2 and TRBJ1-4; D remains ambiguous. The V gene lost 6 bases and the J gene lost 5 bases, with 7 bases spanning the gap. The CDR3 length is 12 residues. CDR1 is SNHLY and CDR2 is FYNNEI in the germline V gene. CDR3 sequence (DNA): TGTGCCAGCAGGAGGGAGAATGAAAAACTGTTTTTT. Translating gives CASRRENEKLFF.

This chain uses TRBV7-2 with TRBJ2-2; 9 bases map to TRBD1. CDR3 length: 16 residues. Trimming at V came to 5 bases and at J to 7 bases, leaving 11 bases not matched to a gene. Germline V CDR1 and CDR2: SGHTA, FQGNSA. CDR3 nucleotide sequence: TGTGCCAGCAGCCTTGCACCGGGACAGGGAGGCGGGGAGCTGTTTTTT. Translation gives CASSLAPGQGGGELFF.

The chain is built from TRBV6-1 and TRBJ1-1; weak D call: TRBD1 (6 bases). The CDR3 consists of 15 residues. CDR1 is MNHNS, CDR2 SASEGT, per germline. V lost 11 bases, J lost 0 bases, and 19 bases lay in between. The CDR3, as DNA: TGTGCCGGAACATCAACAACAGGGCTGAACACTGAAGCTTTCTTT. Amino acids: CAGTSTTGLNTEAFF.